The rows below give T cell receptor beta chains drawn from one sample of a study of Ad26.COV2.S vaccination and SARS-CoV-2 variants. The method was immunoSEQ multiplex PCR; TCRdb's version includes in-frame clones alone and lacks a portion of them. This sample carries roughly 420,000 clones, 85% to 90% of them seen once, and the ten largest clones take 3.6%. The sequenced sample was peripheral blood, obtained in a trial of Ad26.COV2.S vaccine versus placebo. The origin of the receptors is a person aged 18-60 years who received the Ad26.COV2.S COVID-19 vaccine or a placebo. CDR3s include the opening cysteine and the closing phenylalanine or tryptophan. The D gene is left open where the match is weak. Clone size appears in some rows only: once, few, many, or a class for an expanded clone.

clone size	V gene	J gene	D gene	CDR3 protein	CDR3 DNA
NA	TRBV15	TRBJ1-2	NA	CATSRDNLNYGYTF	TGTGCCACCAGCAGAGATAATTTGAACTATGGCTACACCTTC
NA	TRBV7-9	TRBJ1-2	TRBD1	CASSSDRVLTF	TGTGCCAGCAGCTCGGACAGGGTTTTAACCTTC
NA	TRBV4-3	TRBJ1-4	TRBD1	CASSPDRGRTNEKLFF	TGCGCCAGCAGCCCGGACAGGGGGCGGACTAATGAAAAACTGTTTTTT
NA	TRBV6-4	TRBJ2-3	TRBD2	CASSDSSRGDPDTQYF	TGTGCCAGCAGTGACTCTTCGCGGGGGGATCCAGATACGCAGTATTTT
NA	TRBV6-5	TRBJ1-3	NA	CASSRGQWDTIYF	TGTGCCAGCAGTCGTGGACAGTGGGACACCATATATTTT
NA	TRBV19	TRBJ2-5	TRBD1	CASSIEGTGSETQYF	TGTGCCAGTAGTATTGAGGGGACAGGGTCAGAGACCCAGTACTTC
NA	TRBV19	TRBJ1-1	NA	CASSPGGVNTEAFF	TGTGCCAGTAGTCCCGGGGGGGTTAACACTGAAGCTTTCTTT
NA	TRBV27	TRBJ1-1	TRBD1	CASRTGTGRGEAFF	TGTGCCAGCAGAACCGGGACAGGGCGGGGTGAAGCTTTCTTT
NA	TRBV9	TRBJ2-3	TRBD2	CASSVQTSGGKITDTQYF	TGTGCCAGCAGCGTTCAGACTAGCGGGGGGAAAATCACAGATACGCAGTATTTT
NA	TRBV7-9	TRBJ1-1	TRBD1	CASSFPRDSQRTEAFF	TGTGCCAGCAGCTTTCCCCGGGACAGCCAGCGGACTGAAGCTTTCTTT
NA	TRBV18	TRBJ2-7	NA	CASSPRIAATYEQYF	TGTGCCAGCTCACCACGCATCGCAGCAACCTACGAGCAGTACTTC
NA	TRBV25-1	TRBJ1-2	NA	CASSEYYDRPSGYTF	TGTGCCAGCAGTGAATATTACGACAGGCCGAGTGGCTACACCTTC
NA	TRBV7-2	TRBJ1-2	NA	CASTQGLWGGGYTF	TGTGCCAGCACCCAAGGGTTGTGGGGCGGTGGCTACACCTTC
NA	TRBV30	TRBJ1-2	NA	CAWRGEGVHYGYTF	TGTGCCTGGAGGGGAGAAGGGGTGCACTATGGCTACACCTTC
once	TRBV27	TRBJ2-5	NA	CATGPYTKGGTQYF	TGTGCCACCGGACCTTACACCAAAGGGGGGACCCAGTACTTC
NA	TRBV6-5	TRBJ2-2	TRBD1	CASSQDRRSSGELFF	TGTGCCAGCAGCCAGGACAGGAGATCATCCGGGGAGCTGTTTTTT
NA	TRBV30	TRBJ2-7	NA	CAWSVGGSYEQYF	TGTGCCTGGAGTGTAGGAGGCTCCTACGAGCAGTACTTC
NA	TRBV12-3/TRBV12-4	TRBJ2-5	NA	CASSLGGLETQYF	TGTGCCAGCAGTTTAGGAGGATTGGAGACCCAGTACTTC
NA	TRBV28	TRBJ1-6	NA	CASNRVDNSPLHF	TGTGCCAGCAACAGGGTCGATAATTCACCCCTCCACTTT
once	TRBV4-1	TRBJ2-2	NA	CASSQVDRWSSAGSTGELFF	TGCGCCAGCAGCCAAGTCGATCGATGGTCGTCCGCGGGGAGCACCGGGGAGCTGTTTTTT
NA	TRBV6-6	TRBJ1-3	NA	CATTLDGNTIYF	TGTGCCACCACCCTGGATGGAAACACCATATATTTT
NA	TRBV11-2	TRBJ2-7	TRBD2	CASSFRTGGYEQYF	TGTGCCAGCAGCTTCCGGACGGGGGGGTACGAGCAGTACTTC
NA	TRBV15	TRBJ2-7	TRBD1	CATSRDLIRDRGDEQYF	TGTGCCACCAGCAGAGATTTGATTCGGGACAGGGGTGACGAGCAGTACTTC
NA	TRBV10-1	TRBJ2-7	NA	CASSLCGTVSYEQYF	TGCGCCAGCAGTCTCTGCGGGACAGTAAGTTACGAGCAGTACTTC
NA	TRBV7-6	TRBJ2-5	NA	CASSSTGGQGETQYF	TGTGCCAGCAGCTCAACGGGGGGCCAGGGAGAGACCCAGTACTTC
NA	TRBV28	TRBJ2-4	NA	CASGVVTPKNIQYF	TGTGCCAGCGGGGTAGTAACCCCCAAAAACATTCAGTACTTC
NA	TRBV4-1	TRBJ2-1	TRBD2	CASSQDWGGDNEQFF	TGCGCCAGCAGCCAAGATTGGGGGGGGGACAATGAGCAGTTCTTC
NA	TRBV7-9	TRBJ2-3	NA	CASSLVVAGATDTQYF	TGTGCCAGCAGCTTAGTCGTGGCGGGGGCCACAGATACGCAGTATTTT
NA	TRBV4-3	TRBJ2-7	TRBD1	CASSQRTGGYEQYF	TGCGCCAGCAGCCAAAGGACAGGGGGTTACGAGCAGTACTTC
NA	TRBV9	TRBJ2-7	TRBD1	CASSAGQANYEQYF	TGTGCCAGCAGCGCCGGACAGGCCAACTACGAGCAGTACTTC
NA	TRBV10-1	TRBJ2-5	NA	CARLAGQETQYF	TGCGCCCGCCTAGCTGGTCAAGAGACCCAGTACTTC
once	TRBV7-2	TRBJ2-2	NA	CASSLLGAGELFF	TGTGCCAGCAGCTTACTAGGGGCCGGGGAGCTGTTTTTT
NA	TRBV6-6	TRBJ2-7	TRBD2	CASSYSDLAGGYEQYF	TGTGCCAGCAGTTACTCCGATCTAGCGGGGGGCTACGAGCAGTACTTC
NA	TRBV6-2/TRBV6-3	TRBJ2-7	TRBD2	CASSYSTSGGIIHEQYF	TGTGCCAGCAGTTACTCGACCAGCGGGGGGATTATCCACGAGCAGTACTTC
NA	TRBV9	TRBJ2-7	TRBD1	CASSVSGTGDYEQYF	TGTGCCAGCAGCGTCTCAGGGACAGGAGACTACGAGCAGTACTTC
NA	TRBV7-9	TRBJ2-5	NA	CASGLGYRETQYF	TGTGCCAGCGGCTTGGGGTATCGGGAGACCCAGTACTTC
NA	TRBV11-1	TRBJ2-7	NA	CASSDRSYLSSYEQYF	TGTGCCAGCAGCGATAGGTCTTACCTTAGCTCCTACGAGCAGTACTTC
NA	TRBV19	TRBJ2-7	TRBD1	CASSIVGGRYEQYF	TGTGCCAGTAGTATAGTAGGGGGCAGGTACGAGCAGTACTTC
once	TRBV28	TRBJ1-2	NA	CASSLTRRPSGTSGNGYTF	TGTGCCAGCAGTTTAACTCGGCGCCCGTCCGGGACATCGGGCAATGGCTACACCTTC
once	TRBV4-3	TRBJ1-2	NA	CASSQNGGGDYGYTF	TGCGCCAGCAGCCAAAACGGGGGGGGTGACTATGGCTACACCTTC
NA	TRBV19	TRBJ1-1	TRBD1	CASSLNRGILNTEAFF	TGTGCCAGTAGTCTCAACAGGGGGATATTGAACACTGAAGCTTTCTTT
once	TRBV12-3/TRBV12-4	TRBJ1-3	NA	CASSGRSGNTIYF	TGTGCCAGCTCCGGACGCTCTGGAAACACCATATATTTT
once	TRBV7-2	TRBJ2-3	TRBD1	CASSLMGQGAGTQYF	TGTGCCAGCAGCTTGATGGGGCAGGGGGCGGGTACGCAGTATTTT
NA	TRBV5-1	TRBJ2-2	TRBD2	CASSVGTTITGELFF	TGCGCCAGCAGCGTCGGGACTACCATCACCGGGGAGCTGTTTTTT
NA	TRBV10-2	TRBJ1-5	TRBD1	CASSSGQGGWQPQHF	TGCGCCAGCAGTTCGGGACAGGGTGGGTGGCAGCCCCAGCATTTT
NA	TRBV7-9	TRBJ2-7	NA	CASSSTTGTPWDEQYF	TGTGCCAGCAGCTCTACGACCGGGACACCGTGGGACGAGCAGTACTTC
NA	TRBV29-1	TRBJ2-3	NA	CSVEAETGRGTQYF	TGCAGCGTTGAAGCCGAGACAGGGCGGGGGACGCAGTATTTT